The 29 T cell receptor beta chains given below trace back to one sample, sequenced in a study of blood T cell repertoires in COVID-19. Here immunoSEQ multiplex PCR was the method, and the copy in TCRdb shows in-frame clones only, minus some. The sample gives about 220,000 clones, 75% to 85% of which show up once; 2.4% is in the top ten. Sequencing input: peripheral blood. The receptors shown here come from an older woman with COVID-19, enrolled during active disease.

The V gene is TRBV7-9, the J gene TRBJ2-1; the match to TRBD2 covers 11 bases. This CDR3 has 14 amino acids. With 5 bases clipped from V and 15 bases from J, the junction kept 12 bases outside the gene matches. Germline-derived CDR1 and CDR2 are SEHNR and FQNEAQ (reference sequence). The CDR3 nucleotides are TGTGCCAGCAGCCATCCGTGGACTAGCGGGCGGCTGTTCTTC. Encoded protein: CASSHPWTSGRLFF.

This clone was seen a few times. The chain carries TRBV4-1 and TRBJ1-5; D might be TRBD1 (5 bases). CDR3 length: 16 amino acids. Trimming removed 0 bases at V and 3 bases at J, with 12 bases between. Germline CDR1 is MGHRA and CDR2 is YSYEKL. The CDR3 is CASSQEAGRFNQPQHF. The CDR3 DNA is TGCGCCAGCAGCCAAGAAGCAGGGCGGTTCAATCAGCCCCAGCATTTT.

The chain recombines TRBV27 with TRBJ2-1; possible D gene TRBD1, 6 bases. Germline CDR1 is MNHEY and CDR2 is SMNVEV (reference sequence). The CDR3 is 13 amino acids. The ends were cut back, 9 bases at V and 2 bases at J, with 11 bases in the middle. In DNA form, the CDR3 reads TGTGCCAGTTCACAGGGAGCCTACAATGAGCAGTTCTTC. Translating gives CASSQGAYNEQFF.

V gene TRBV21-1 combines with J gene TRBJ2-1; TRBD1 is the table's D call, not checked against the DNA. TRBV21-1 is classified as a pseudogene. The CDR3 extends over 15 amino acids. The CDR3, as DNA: TGTGCCAGCAGCTCCCATCGGACAGGGGATAATGAGCAGTTCTTC. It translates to CASSSHRTGDNEQFF.

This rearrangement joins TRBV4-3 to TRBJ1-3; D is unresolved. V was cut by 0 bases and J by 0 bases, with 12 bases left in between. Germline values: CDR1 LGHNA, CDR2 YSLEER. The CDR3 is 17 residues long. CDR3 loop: CASSQDPTGASGNTIYF. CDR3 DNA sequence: TGCGCCAGCAGCCAAGACCCGACGGGTGCCTCTGGAAACACCATATATTTT.

The CDR3 is CASSLGGSGPYEQYF. DNA for the CDR3: TGTGCCAGCAGCTTAGGGGGATCAGGGCCCTACGAGCAGTACTTC. The V and J genes are TRBV7-2 and TRBJ2-7; weak D call: TRBD1 (5 bases). The V gene lost 1 base and the J gene lost 2 bases, with 12 bases spanning the gap. The germline gives CDR1 SGHTA, CDR2 FQGNSA. This CDR3 region has 15 residues.

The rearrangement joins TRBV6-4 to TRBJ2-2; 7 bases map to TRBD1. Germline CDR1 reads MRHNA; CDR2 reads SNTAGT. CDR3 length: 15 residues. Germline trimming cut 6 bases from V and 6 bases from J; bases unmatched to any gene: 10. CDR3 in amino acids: CASSVDRAVPGELFF. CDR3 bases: TGTGCCAGCAGCGTAGACAGGGCGGTTCCCGGGGAGCTGTTTTTT.

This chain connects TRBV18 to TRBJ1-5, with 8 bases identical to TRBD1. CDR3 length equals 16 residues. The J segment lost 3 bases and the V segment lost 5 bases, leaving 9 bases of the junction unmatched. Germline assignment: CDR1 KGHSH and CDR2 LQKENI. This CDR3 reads CASSTDQGASNQPQHF. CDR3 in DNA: TGTGCCAGCTCAACGGATCAGGGGGCTTCCAATCAGCCCCAGCATTTT.

CDR3 DNA: TGTGCCAGCAGTTCTGACAGGGCGGAAGAGACCCAGTACTTC. It is translated as CASSSDRAEETQYF. V gene TRBV2 combines with J gene TRBJ2-5; 7 positions match TRBD1. After removal of 5 bases from V and 3 bases from J, the junction contained 6 bases not matched to a gene. Germline values: CDR1 SNHLY, CDR2 FYNNEI. CDR3 length: 14 residues. Variable domain in full (rest from reference TRBV2 and TRBJ2-5): EPEVTQTPSHQVTQMGQEVILRCVPISNHLYFYWYRQILGQKVEFLVSFYNNEISEKSEIFDDQFSVERPDGSNFTLKIRSTKLEDSAMYFCASSSDRAEETQYFGPGTRLLVL.

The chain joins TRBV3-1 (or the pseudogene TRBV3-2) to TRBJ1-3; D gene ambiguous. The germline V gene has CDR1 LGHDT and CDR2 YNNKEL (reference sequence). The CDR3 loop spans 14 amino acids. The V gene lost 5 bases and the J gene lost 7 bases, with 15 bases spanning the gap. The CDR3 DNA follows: TGTGCCAGCAGCGATCGACGTGGGCTCAACACCATATATTTT. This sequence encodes CASSDRRGLNTIYF.

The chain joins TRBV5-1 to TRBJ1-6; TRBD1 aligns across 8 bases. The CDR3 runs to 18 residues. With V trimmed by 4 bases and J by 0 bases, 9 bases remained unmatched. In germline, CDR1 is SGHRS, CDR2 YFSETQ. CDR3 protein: CASSQAGTGGSYNSPLHF. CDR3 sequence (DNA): TGCGCCAGCAGCCAAGCCGGGACAGGAGGCTCCTATAATTCACCCCTCCACTTT.

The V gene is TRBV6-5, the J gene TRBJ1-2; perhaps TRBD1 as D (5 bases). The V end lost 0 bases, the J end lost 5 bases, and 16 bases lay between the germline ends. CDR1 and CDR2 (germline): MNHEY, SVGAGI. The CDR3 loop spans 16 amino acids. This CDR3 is CASSYSSYSGGYGYTF. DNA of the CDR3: TGTGCCAGCAGTTACTCGAGTTATTCGGGGGGGTATGGCTACACCTTC.

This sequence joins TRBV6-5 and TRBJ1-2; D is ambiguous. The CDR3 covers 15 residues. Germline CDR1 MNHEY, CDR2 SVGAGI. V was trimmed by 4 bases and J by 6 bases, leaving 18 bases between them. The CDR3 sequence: CASSFGRGSWDGYTF. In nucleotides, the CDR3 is TGTGCCAGCAGTTTCGGGCGGGGTAGCTGGGATGGCTACACCTTC.

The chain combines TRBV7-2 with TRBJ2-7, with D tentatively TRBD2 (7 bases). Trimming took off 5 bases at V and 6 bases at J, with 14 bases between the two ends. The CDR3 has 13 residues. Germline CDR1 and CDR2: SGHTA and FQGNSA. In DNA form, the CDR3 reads TGTGCCAGCAGCCGGAGGGGGGGACCCGAGCAGTACTTC. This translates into CASSRRGGPEQYF.

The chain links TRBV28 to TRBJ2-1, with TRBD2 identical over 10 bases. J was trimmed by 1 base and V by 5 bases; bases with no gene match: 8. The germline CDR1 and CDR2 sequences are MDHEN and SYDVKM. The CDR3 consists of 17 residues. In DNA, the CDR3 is TGTGCCAGCAGTCCCGGTAGCGGGAGGAATTCCTACAATGAGCAGTTCTTC. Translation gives CASSPGSGRNSYNEQFF.

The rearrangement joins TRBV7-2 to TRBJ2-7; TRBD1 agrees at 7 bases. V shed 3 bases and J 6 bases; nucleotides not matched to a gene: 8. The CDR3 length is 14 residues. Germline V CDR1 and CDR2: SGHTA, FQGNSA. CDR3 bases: TGTGCCAGCAGCTTCGAGACAGGGCGGGTCGAGCAGTACTTC. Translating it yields CASSFETGRVEQYF.

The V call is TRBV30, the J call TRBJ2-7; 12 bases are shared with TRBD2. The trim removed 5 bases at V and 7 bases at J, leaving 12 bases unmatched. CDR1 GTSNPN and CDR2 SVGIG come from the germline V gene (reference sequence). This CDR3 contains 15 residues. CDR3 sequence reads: CAWGVGLAGLGEQYF. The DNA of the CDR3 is TGTGCCTGGGGAGTTGGACTAGCGGGATTGGGGGAGCAGTACTTC.

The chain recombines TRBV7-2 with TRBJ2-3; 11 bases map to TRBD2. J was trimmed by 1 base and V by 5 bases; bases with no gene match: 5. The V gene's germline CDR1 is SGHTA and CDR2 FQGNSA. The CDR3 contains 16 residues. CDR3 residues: CASSQTSGIGTDTQYF. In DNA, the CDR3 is TGTGCCAGCAGCCAGACTAGCGGGATCGGCACAGATACGCAGTATTTT. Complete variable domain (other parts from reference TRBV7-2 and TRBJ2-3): GAGVSQSPSNKVTEKGKDVELRCDPISGHTALYWYRQSLGQGLEFLIYFQGNSAPDKSGLPSDRFSAERTGGSVSTLTIQRTQQEDSAVYLCASSQTSGIGTDTQYFGPGTRLTVL.

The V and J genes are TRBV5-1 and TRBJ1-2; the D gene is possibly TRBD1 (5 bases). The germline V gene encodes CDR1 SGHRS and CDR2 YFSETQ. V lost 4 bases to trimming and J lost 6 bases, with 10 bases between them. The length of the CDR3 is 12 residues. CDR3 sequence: CASSGGGHGYTF. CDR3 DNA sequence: TGCGCCAGCAGCGGGGGAGGTCATGGCTACACCTTC.

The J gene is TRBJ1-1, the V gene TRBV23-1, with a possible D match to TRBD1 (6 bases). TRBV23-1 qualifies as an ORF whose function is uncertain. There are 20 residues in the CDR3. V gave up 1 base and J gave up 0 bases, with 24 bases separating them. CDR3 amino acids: CASSQYWTMRGGDLNTEAFF. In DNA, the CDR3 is TGCGCCAGCAGTCAATATTGGACAATGAGGGGGGGAGACCTGAACACTGAAGCTTTCTTT.

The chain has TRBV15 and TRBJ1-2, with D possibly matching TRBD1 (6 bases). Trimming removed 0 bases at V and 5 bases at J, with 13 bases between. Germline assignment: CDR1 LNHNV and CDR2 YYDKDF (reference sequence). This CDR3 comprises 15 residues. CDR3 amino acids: CATSRDYRAEYGYTF. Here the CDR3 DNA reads TGTGCCACCAGCAGAGACTACAGGGCAGAATATGGCTACACCTTC. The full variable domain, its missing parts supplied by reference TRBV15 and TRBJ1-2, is DAMVIQNPRYQVTQFGKPVTLSCSQTLNHNVMYWYQQKSSQAPKLLFHYYDKDFNNEADTPDNFQSRRPNTSFCFLDIRSPGLGDTAMYLCATSRDYRAEYGYTFGSGTRLTVV.

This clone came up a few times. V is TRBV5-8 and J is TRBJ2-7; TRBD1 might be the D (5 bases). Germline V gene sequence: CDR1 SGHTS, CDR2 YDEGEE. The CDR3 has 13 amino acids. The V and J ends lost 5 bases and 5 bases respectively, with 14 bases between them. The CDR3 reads CASSLQGIDEQYF. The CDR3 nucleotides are TGTGCCAGCAGTCTCCAGGGTATCGACGAGCAGTACTTC.

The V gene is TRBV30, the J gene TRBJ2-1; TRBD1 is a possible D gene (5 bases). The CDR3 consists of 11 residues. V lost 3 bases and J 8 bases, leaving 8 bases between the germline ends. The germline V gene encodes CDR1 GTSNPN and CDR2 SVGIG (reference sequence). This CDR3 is CAWSRVHEQFF. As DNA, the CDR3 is TGTGCCTGGAGCAGGGTACATGAGCAGTTCTTC.

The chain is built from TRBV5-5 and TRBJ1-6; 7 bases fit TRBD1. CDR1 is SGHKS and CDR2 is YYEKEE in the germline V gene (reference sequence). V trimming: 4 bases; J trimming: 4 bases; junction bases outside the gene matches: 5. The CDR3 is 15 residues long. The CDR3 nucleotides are TGTGCCAGCAGCGATCGACAGGGTTATAATTCACCCCTCCACTTT. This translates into CASSDRQGYNSPLHF.

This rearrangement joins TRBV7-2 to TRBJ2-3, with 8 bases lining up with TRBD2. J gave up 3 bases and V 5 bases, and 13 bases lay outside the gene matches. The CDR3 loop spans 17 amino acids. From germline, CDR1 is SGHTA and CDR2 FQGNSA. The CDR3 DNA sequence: TGTGCCAGCAGCACCAGGGCGGGGGGCCTTCAAACAGATACGCAGTATTTT. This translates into CASSTRAGGLQTDTQYF.

The CDR3 DNA reads as TGTGCCAGCAGTAGGACAGGGGGCTATCAGGGCTACACCTTC. It encodes CASSRTGGYQGYTF. The chain is built from TRBV6-5 and TRBJ1-2; 11 positions agree with TRBD1. The CDR3 sequence is 14 residues long. V lost 5 bases to trimming and J lost 8 bases; unmatched junction nucleotides: 7. The germline CDR1 and CDR2 sequences are MNHEY and SVGAGI.

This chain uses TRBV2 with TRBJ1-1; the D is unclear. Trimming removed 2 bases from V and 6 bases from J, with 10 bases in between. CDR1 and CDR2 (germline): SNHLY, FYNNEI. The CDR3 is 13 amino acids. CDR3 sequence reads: CASSERGQAEAFF. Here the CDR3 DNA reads TGTGCCAGCAGTGAACGTGGGCAGGCTGAAGCTTTCTTT.

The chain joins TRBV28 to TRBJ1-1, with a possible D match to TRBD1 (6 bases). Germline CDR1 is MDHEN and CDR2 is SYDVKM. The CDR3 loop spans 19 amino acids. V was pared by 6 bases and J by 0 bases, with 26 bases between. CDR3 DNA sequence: TGTGCCAGCAGAAACCCCATCCCTACAGGGAGTAATATGAACACTGAAGCTTTCTTT. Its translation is CASRNPIPTGSNMNTEAFF.

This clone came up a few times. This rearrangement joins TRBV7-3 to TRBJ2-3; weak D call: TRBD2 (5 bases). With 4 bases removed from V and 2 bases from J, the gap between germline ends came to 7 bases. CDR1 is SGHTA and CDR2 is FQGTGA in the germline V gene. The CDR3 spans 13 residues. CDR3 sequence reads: CASSSDFTDTQYF. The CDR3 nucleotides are TGTGCCAGCAGCTCGGACTTCACAGATACGCAGTATTTT.